These 18 T cell receptor beta chains share one sample of origin, sequenced in a study of human T cells and chemical hapten exposure. The time point here: pre-sensitization, week 0. Documented treatment: therapeutic diphenylcyclopropenone sensitization with weekly scalp DPC. TCRdb reprocessed the RACE reads with MiXCR, giving one entry per CDR3 protein. In the table there are 120,000 or so distinct CDR3 sequences, approximately 15% of which are singletons. The sample consisted of whole blood, taken in connection with sensitization to the hapten diphenylcyclopropenone (DPC). Receptors were obtained from a woman aged 18-30 years with alopecia areata. Some clones in this sample may be carry-over from other donors' samples.

This clonotype was detected only a few times. This chain uses TRBV29-1 with TRBJ2-5, with D possibly TRBD2 on 5 matching bases. The CDR3 extends over 13 amino acids. V lost 4 bases and J 2 bases, leaving 11 bases between the germline ends. The germline CDR1 and CDR2 sequences are SQVTM and ANQGSEA. In nucleotides, the CDR3 is TGCAGCGTTGTGCGGGCGGAACAAGAGACCCAGTACTTC. Encoded protein: CSVVRAEQETQYF. The variable domain in full, with the rest retrieved from reference TRBV29-1 and TRBJ2-5, is SAVISQKPSRDICQRGTSLTIQCQVDSQVTMMFWYRQQPGQSLTLIATANQGSEATYESGFVIDKFPISRPNLTFSTLTVSNMSPEDSSIYLCSVVRAEQETQYFGPGTRLLVL.

The chain uses TRBV20-1 and TRBJ2-5; the D gene is possibly TRBD2 (6 bases). The CDR3 is made up of 12 amino acids. Germline CDR1 reads DFQATT; CDR2 reads SNEGSKA (reference sequence). Trimming shortened V by 6 bases and J by 1 base, and 9 bases separated the two germline ends. The CDR3 DNA reads TGCAGTGCCTATAGCGGCCAAGAGACCCAGTACTTC. It specifies CSAYSGQETQYF.

As DNA, the CDR3 is TGTGCCAGCAGTTTTAGCGGGGGGGCTACAGATACGCAGTATTTT. It codes for CASSFSGGATDTQYF. The V gene is TRBV2, the J gene TRBJ2-3, with 11 nucleotides matching TRBD2. Germline V CDR1 and CDR2: SNHLY, FYNNEI. There are 15 residues in the CDR3. V was pared by 5 bases and J by 3 bases, with 4 bases of the junction left unmatched.

This clonotype was seen a handful of times. CDR3 protein: CSARSGLGEQFF. CDR3 nucleotide sequence: TGCAGTGCTAGATCGGGACTAGGTGAGCAGTTCTTC. V gene TRBV20-1 combines with J gene TRBJ2-1; 8 nucleotides line up with TRBD2. Germline V lookup: CDR1 DFQATT, CDR2 SNEGSKA (reference sequence). V shed 2 bases and J 9 bases; nucleotides not matched to a gene: 3. CDR3 length: 12 amino acids.

This clonotype showed up just a few times. CDR3 coding DNA: TGCAGTGCTAGGGGACTAGCGGGGAGCTCCTACGAGCAGTACTTC. Translated, it gives CSARGLAGSSYEQYF. The chain combines TRBV20-1 with TRBJ2-7; TRBD2 matches 13 bases. V shed 3 bases, J shed 0 bases, and the junction held 2 bases outside the gene matches. The germline CDR1 and CDR2 sequences are DFQATT and SNEGSKA (reference sequence). The CDR3 contains 15 residues.

This sequence joins TRBV18 and TRBJ2-7; D is unresolved. In germline, CDR1 is KGHSH, CDR2 LQKENI. With 6 bases removed from V and 2 bases from J, the gap between germline ends came to 8 bases. The CDR3 contains 12 residues. The CDR3 here is CASSVSTYEQYF. The DNA of the CDR3 is TGTGCCAGCTCCGTATCAACCTACGAGCAGTACTTC.

This clonotype was counted ten times or more. The V call is TRBV9, the J call TRBJ2-1; 10 bases agree with TRBD2. Germline values: CDR1 SGDLS, CDR2 YYNGEE. V trimming: 1 base; J trimming: 8 bases; junction bases outside the gene matches: 12. CDR3 length: 17 residues. The CDR3 bases are TGTGCCAGCAGCGTAAGGGCGGCCAGCGGGGGGGTCTATGAGCAGTTCTTC. Translated, it gives CASSVRAASGGVYEQFF.

This clonotype came up a few times. This chain links TRBV7-9 with TRBJ2-1, with TRBD2 identical over 7 bases. CDR3 size: 17 residues. Germline V CDR1 and CDR2: SEHNR, FQNEAQ (reference sequence). V lost 2 bases, J lost 2 bases, and 9 bases stayed unmatched. The CDR3 nucleotides read TGTGCCAGCAGCTTAATGTCGGCGGGAGTAGCCTACAATGAGCAGTTCTTC. This codes for CASSLMSAGVAYNEQFF.

This chain connects TRBV7-9 to TRBJ2-7, with D perhaps TRBD1 or TRBD2 (5 bases each). This CDR3 has 15 residues. Germline CDR1 SEHNR, CDR2 FQNEAQ (reference sequence). The V gene lost 4 bases and the J gene lost 1 base, with 14 bases spanning the gap. The CDR3 bases are TGTGCCAGCAGCTCCGGGACGGCGCTATCCTACGAGCAGTACTTC. Translation: CASSSGTALSYEQYF.

This clonotype turned up a few times. The V and J genes are TRBV4-3 and TRBJ2-3; D is perhaps TRBD2 (5 bases). CDR3 length equals 15 residues. In germline, CDR1 is LGHNA, CDR2 YSLEER. Deletions cut 0 bases from V and 6 bases from J, with 13 bases between. CDR3 bases: TGCGCCAGCAGCCAAGACAGGATTCGGGGTGATACGCAGTATTTT. It is translated as CASSQDRIRGDTQYF.

This clonotype was seen ten or more times. V gene TRBV4-1 combines with J gene TRBJ2-1, with 11 bases fitting TRBD2. J gave up 6 bases and V 4 bases, and 14 bases lay outside the gene matches. The CDR3 contains 18 residues. Germline CDR1 MGHRA, CDR2 YSYEKL. The CDR3 DNA reads as TGCGCCAGCAGCCCTAGGGAGGAACTAGCGGGGGTTGGCAATGAGCAGTTCTTC. It is translated as CASSPREELAGVGNEQFF.

This clonotype was detected many times. The J gene is TRBJ2-3, the V gene TRBV7-2, with unresolved D. V lost 1 base to trimming and J lost 6 bases, with 17 bases between them. The V gene's germline CDR1 is SGHTA and CDR2 FQGNSA. The CDR3 covers 16 residues. CDR3 sequence: CASSLVSGYDGDTQYF. The CDR3 nucleotides are TGTGCCAGCAGCTTAGTTTCCGGGTACGATGGTGATACGCAGTATTTT. Variable domain in full (rest from reference TRBV7-2 and TRBJ2-3): GAGVSQSPSNKVTEKGKDVELRCDPISGHTALYWYRQSLGQGLEFLIYFQGNSAPDKSGLPSDRFSAERTGGSVSTLTIQRTQQEDSAVYLCASSLVSGYDGDTQYFGPGTRLTVL.

This sequence joins TRBV5-1 and TRBJ2-3, with 10 nucleotides matching TRBD1. CDR1 is SGHRS and CDR2 is YFSETQ in the germline V gene. J gave up 1 base and V 5 bases, and 10 bases lay outside the gene matches. This CDR3 is built from 17 residues. CDR3 residues: CASSRLTGGRGTDTQYF. The CDR3 DNA sequence: TGCGCCAGCAGTAGATTGACAGGGGGCAGGGGCACAGATACGCAGTATTTT.

In its sample, this clonotype was seen a few times. J is TRBJ2-1 and V is TRBV20-1; TRBD1 is a possible D gene (6 bases). CDR1 and CDR2 from the germline V gene are DFQATT and SNEGSKA (reference sequence). V lost 7 bases, J lost 4 bases, and 8 bases lay in between. The CDR3 has 11 residues. Written as DNA, the CDR3 is TGCAGTGGGGGGCTTTACAATGAGCAGTTCTTC. Translated, it gives CSGGLYNEQFF.

This clonotype was seen a few times. J is TRBJ2-7 and V is TRBV20-1; D gene uncertain. V was cut by 6 bases and J by 3 bases, with 18 bases left in between. Germline V CDR1 and CDR2: DFQATT, SNEGSKA (reference sequence). This CDR3 is 14 amino acids long. CDR3 region: CSASDSDKNYEQYF. Written as DNA, the CDR3 is TGCAGTGCCTCAGACTCCGACAAAAACTACGAGCAGTACTTC.

The chain couples TRBV29-1 to TRBJ2-7; TRBD2 agrees at 10 bases. Per germline, CDR1 SQVTM and CDR2 ANQGSEA. This CDR3 region has 15 residues. The V and J ends lost 7 bases and 6 bases, in that order; junction bases with no gene match: 15. In DNA, the CDR3 is TGCAGCGCGAAGCCCGGGGGTAGCGGGGGGAGCGAGCAGTACTTC. Its protein is CSAKPGGSGGSEQYF.

The chain links TRBV19 to TRBJ2-1, with D perhaps TRBD2 (6 bases). CDR3 length: 19 amino acids. Germline assignment: CDR1 LNHDA and CDR2 SQIVND (reference sequence). Trimming removed 3 bases at V and 0 bases at J, with 21 bases between. The CDR3 reads CASSIRRTNQMSSYNEQFF. The CDR3 nucleotides are TGTGCCAGTAGTATTCGACGGACTAACCAAATGAGCTCCTACAATGAGCAGTTCTTC.

This chain joins TRBV6-1 and TRBJ2-7; tentative D call: TRBD2 (6 bases). V was shortened by 3 bases and J by 7 bases, with 13 bases between the two germline ends. CDR1 and CDR2 (germline): MNHNS, SASEGT. The CDR3 is 13 amino acids. The CDR3 region is CASSEDGTLEQYF. CDR3 coding DNA: TGTGCCAGCAGTGAGGACGGGACTCTAGAGCAGTACTTC.